The sequence of this T cell receptor (beta chain) was determined in a study of blood T cells in healthy people across ages. Germline assignment: CDR1 MNHEY and CDR2 SVGAGI. The germline V and J ends were trimmed by 6 bases and 4 bases, with 10 bases remaining between them. This CDR3 comprises 13 residues. Primed by a sample-barcoded 5' primer and a J-beta primer mix, a second PCR proceeded for 7 to 11 cycles. Every cDNA was tagged by a template-switch adaptor with 12 random nucleotides. One entry per CDR3 protein results from TCRdb running MiXCR on the 5' RACE reads. The table has roughly 1.5 million distinct CDR3 sequences, roughly two fifths seen once. In its sample, this clonotype was seen a few times. Antigen unknown. Study-level findings and limits: Shifts in expanded clonotypes may have been confounded by donor CMV status, which was unknown. The study found TCR beta diversity correlated strongly with naive T cell percentage.

This receptor was identified in a woman under 30 in good health. Source material: blood. V and J are TRBV6-5 and TRBJ1-5; no reliable D call. In DNA, the CDR3 is TGTGCCAGCAGGCTACAGTGGAATCAGCCCCAGCATTTT. Translating gives CASRLQWNQPQHF.